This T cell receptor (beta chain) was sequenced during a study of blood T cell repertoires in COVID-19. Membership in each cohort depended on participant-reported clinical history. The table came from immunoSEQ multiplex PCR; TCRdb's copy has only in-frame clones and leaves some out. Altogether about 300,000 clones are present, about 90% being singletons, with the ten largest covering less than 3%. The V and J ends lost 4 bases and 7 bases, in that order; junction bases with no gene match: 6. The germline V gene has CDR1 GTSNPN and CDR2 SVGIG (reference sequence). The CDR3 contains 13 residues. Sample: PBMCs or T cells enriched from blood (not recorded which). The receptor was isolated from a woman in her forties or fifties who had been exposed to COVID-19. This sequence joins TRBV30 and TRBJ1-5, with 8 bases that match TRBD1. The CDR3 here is CAWTGQGGQPQHF. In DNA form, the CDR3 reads TGTGCCTGGACCGGACAGGGAGGCCAGCCCCAGCATTTT. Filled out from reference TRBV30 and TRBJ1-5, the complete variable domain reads SQTIHQWPATLVQPVGSPLSLECTVEGTSNPNLYWYRQAAGRGLQLLFYSVGIGQISSEVPQNLSASRPQDRQFILSSKKLLLSDSGFYLCAWTGQGGQPQHFGDGTRLSIL.